This T cell receptor (beta chain) was observed in a study of cytomegalovirus exposure and HLA in healthy donors. V lost 2 bases, J lost 1 base, and 15 bases lay in between. This CDR3 has 17 residues. Germline V CDR1 and CDR2: KGHSH, LQKENI. The PCR used 60 Vbeta and 13 Jbeta primers. The repertoire was sequenced with immunoSEQ multiplex PCR; TCRdb's copy has only in-frame clones and lacks some. The sample consists of about 130,000 clones, roughly 68% of them appearing once. This receptor was identified in a woman between 45 and 60 years old in good health and CMV-seropositive. V usage is TRBV18 and J usage is TRBJ1-3, with D tentatively TRBD1 (6 bases). The sequenced material came from PBMCs. CDR3 amino acids: CASSPSNRVLSGNTIYF. The DNA of the CDR3 is TGTGCCAGCTCACCAAGTAACAGGGTCCTTTCTGGAAACACCATATATTTT.